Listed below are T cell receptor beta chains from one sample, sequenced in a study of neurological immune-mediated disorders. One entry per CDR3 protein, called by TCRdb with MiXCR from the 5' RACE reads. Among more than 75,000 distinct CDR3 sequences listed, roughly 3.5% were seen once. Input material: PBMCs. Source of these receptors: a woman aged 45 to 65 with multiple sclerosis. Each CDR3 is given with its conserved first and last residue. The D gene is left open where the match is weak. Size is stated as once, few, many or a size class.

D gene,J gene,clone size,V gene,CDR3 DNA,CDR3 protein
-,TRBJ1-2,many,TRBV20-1,TGCAGTGCTAGACCACACAGCGGGGACATCTATGGCTACACCTTC,CSARPHSGDIYGYTF
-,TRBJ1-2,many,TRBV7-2,TGTGCCAGCAGCAGACAGGCAGCTAACTATGGCTACACCTTC,CASSRQAANYGYTF
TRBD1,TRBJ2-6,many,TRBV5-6,TGTGCCAGCAGCTTGGACAGGGGGCTGGCTGGGGCCAACGTCCTGACTTTC,CASSLDRGLAGANVLTF
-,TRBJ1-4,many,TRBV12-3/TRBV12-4,TGTGCCAGCAGACTCCAGGGAGTGCGTAGTGAAAAACTGTTTTTT,CASRLQGVRSEKLFF
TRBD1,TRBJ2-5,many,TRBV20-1,TGCAGTGCTCACGACAGGGCACAAACCCAAGAGACCCAGTACTTC,CSAHDRAQTQETQYF
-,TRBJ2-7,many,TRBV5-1,TGCGCCAGCAGCACGGGAGCCGCAGTACGGCAGTACTTC,CASSTGAAVRQYF
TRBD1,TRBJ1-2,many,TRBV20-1,TGCAGTGCCCCAACAAACCGTGCGGACAGGGGTTATGGCTACACCTTC,CSAPTNRADRGYGYTF
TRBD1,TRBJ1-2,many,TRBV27,TGTGCCAGCAGTTTATCAGGGACAGGGGTTCTTGGCTACACCTTC,CASSLSGTGVLGYTF
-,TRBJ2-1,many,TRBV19,TGTGCCAGTAGTACCGGGTTGAGCTCCTACAATGAGCAGTTCTTC,CASSTGLSSYNEQFF
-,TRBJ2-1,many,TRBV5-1,TGCGCCAGCAGCACGGAGGGTCCCTACTACAATGAGCAGTTCTTC,CASSTEGPYYNEQFF
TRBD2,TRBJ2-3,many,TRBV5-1,TGCGCCAGCGTAAAACTAGCGGGCGGAGATACGCAGTATTTT,CASVKLAGGDTQYF
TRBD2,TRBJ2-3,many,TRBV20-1,TGCAGTGCTAGCCTAGCGGGGGGGCGTAGAGATACGCAGTATTTT,CSASLAGGRRDTQYF
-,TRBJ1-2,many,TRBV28,TGTGCCAGCAGTTTTTTATTCGGGTCCGGCTACACCTTC,CASSFLFGSGYTF
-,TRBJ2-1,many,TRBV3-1,TGTGCCAGCAGCCTAACGGACAGTTCTATGGATGAGCAGTTCTTC,CASSLTDSSMDEQFF